The T cell receptor beta chain under discussion was sequenced for a study of cytomegalovirus exposure and HLA in healthy donors. The PCR contained 60 Vbeta and 13 Jbeta primers. Libraries were prepared by immunoSEQ multiplex PCR; TCRdb keeps only in-frame clonotypes and omits some of them. Of around 170,000 clones listed, 75% to 85% are singletons. CDR1 and CDR2 (germline): SGHDT, YYEEEE. The V gene lost 4 bases and the J gene lost 5 bases, with 12 bases spanning the gap. This CDR3 is 14 amino acids long. The chain couples TRBV5-6 to TRBJ2-2; perhaps TRBD2 as D (5 bases). The receptor comes from a man younger than 35 in good health and CMV-seronegative. Sample: PBMCs. The CDR3 sequence: CASSGGRDTGELFF. DNA for the CDR3: TGTGCCAGCAGCGGCGGACGGGATACCGGGGAGCTGTTTTTT.